What follows is one T cell receptor beta chain and its context. The sample comes from a study of blood T cell repertoires in COVID-19. Study information: PBMCs, B-cell-depleted T cells, or T cells were the source of the cDNA or gDNA that made up the material.

The protocol was immunoSEQ multiplex PCR, while the TCRdb copy is restricted to in-frame clones and leaves out a portion. Of more than 150,000 clones listed, about three quarters were seen once; the top ten hold around 24%. V was shortened by 0 bases and J by 12 bases, with 12 bases between the two germline ends. The CDR3 totals 13 residues. CDR1 is MNHNS, CDR2 SASEGT, per germline. Sequenced: peripheral blood. This TCR derives from an older woman with acute or convalescent COVID-19. This chain connects TRBV6-1 to TRBJ1-5; D call uncertain. In nucleotides, the CDR3 is TGTGCCAGCAGTGAAGCCCCCGGTAAGCGCCAGCATTTT. Amino acids: CASSEAPGKRQHF.